The text below deals with one TCR beta chain. Other DNA variants within this sample encode the same CDR3. Germline CDR1 reads LNHDA; CDR2 reads SQIVND (reference sequence). The V and J ends lost 5 bases and 2 bases, in that order; junction bases with no gene match: 8. The CDR3 covers 15 residues. This record belongs to a study of T cell changes during pregnancy in multiple sclerosis. TCRdb's table, derived via immunoSEQ multiplex PCR, lists solely in-frame clones and lacks some. The data show roughly 61,000 clones, roughly nine tenths seen once. The V gene is TRBV19, the J gene TRBJ1-1, with TRBD1 identical over 7 bases. The sample was peripheral blood, taken in the first trimester of pregnancy. This receptor was identified in a female donor in good health, enrolled as a control in a pregnancy study. The CDR3 region is CASSGRTGGNTEAFF. For the CDR3, the DNA is TGTGCCAGTAGTGGGAGGACAGGAGGCAACACTGAAGCTTTCTTT.